These 4 T cell receptor beta chains were all obtained from the same sample, sequenced in a study of T cell repertoires in cytomegalovirus infection. TCRdb itself ran the reads through MiXCR, one entry per CDR3 protein. The sample has around 630,000 distinct CDR3 sequences; roughly a quarter are singletons. The source material was CD8+ T cells from PBMCs. These receptors were collected from a human donor in good health (CMV status not recorded). Some clones in this sample may be carry-over from other donors' samples.

This clonotype was counted between two and nine times. The genes are TRBV7-9 and TRBJ2-2; TRBD1 agrees at 7 bases. Germline V gene lookup returns CDR1 SEHNR and CDR2 FQNEAQ (reference sequence). The CDR3 extends over 17 amino acids. V trimming: 5 bases; J trimming: 0 bases; junction bases outside the gene matches: 9. In DNA, the CDR3 is TGTGCCAGCAGCCCCGGGGACAGAAGTTCGAACACCGGGGAGCTGTTTTTT. It codes for CASSPGDRSSNTGELFF.

In its sample, this clonotype was seen many times. The rearrangement links TRBV6-1 to TRBJ2-1, with D hard to call. This CDR3 spans 13 amino acids. V was cut by 3 bases and J by 3 bases, with 6 bases left in between. Germline-derived CDR1 and CDR2 are MNHNS and SASEGT. The CDR3 DNA reads as TGTGCCAGCAGTGAGGACCTCTACAATGAGCAGTTCTTC. This sequence encodes CASSEDLYNEQFF.

The table lists this clonotype with many counts. The germline gene is not matched at one end of the junction; a read error may be the cause. This chain connects TRBV7-2 to TRBJ2-1; D not certain. Germline V gives CDR1 SGHTA, CDR2 FQGNSA. This CDR3 spans 14 amino acids. CDR3 nucleotides: TGTGCCAGCGGCTTCGTCACAGTTTACAATGAGCAGTTCTTC. This gives the protein CASGFVTVYNEQFF.

V and J are TRBV28 and TRBJ2-7; D tentatively reads TRBD1 or TRBD2 (6 bases each). The germline V gene has CDR1 MDHEN and CDR2 SYDVKM. V gave up 4 bases and J gave up 4 bases, with 17 bases separating them. CDR3 length equals 15 residues. CDR3 sequence reads: CASSSLHQGRYEQYV. For the CDR3, the DNA is TGTGCCAGCAGTTCGCTCCATCAGGGGAGGTACGAGCAGTACGTC.